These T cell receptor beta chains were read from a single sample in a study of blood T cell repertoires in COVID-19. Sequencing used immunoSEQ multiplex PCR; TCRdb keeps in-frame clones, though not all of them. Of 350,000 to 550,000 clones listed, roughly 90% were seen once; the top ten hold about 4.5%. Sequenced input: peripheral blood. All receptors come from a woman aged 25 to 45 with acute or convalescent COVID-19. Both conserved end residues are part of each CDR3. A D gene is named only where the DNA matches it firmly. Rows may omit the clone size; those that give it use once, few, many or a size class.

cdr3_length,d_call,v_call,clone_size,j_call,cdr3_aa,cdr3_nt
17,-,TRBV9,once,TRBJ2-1,CASSANPSEGYYNEQFF,TGTGCCAGCAGCGCCAACCCTAGCGAGGGGTACTACAATGAGCAGTTCTTC
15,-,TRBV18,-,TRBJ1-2,CASSPPGFGGYRYTF,TGTGCCAGCTCACCACCGGGGTTCGGAGGCTATCGCTACACCTTC
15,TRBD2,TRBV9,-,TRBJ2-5,CASSAYLAGGETQYF,TGTGCCAGCAGCGCTTATCTAGCGGGGGGAGAGACCCAGTACTTC
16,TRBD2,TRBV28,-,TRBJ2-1,CASSSRLASSYNEQFF,TGTGCCAGCAGTTCCCGACTAGCTTCCTCATACAATGAGCAGTTCTTC
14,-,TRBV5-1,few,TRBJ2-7,CASSLDRLDYEQYF,TGCGCCAGCAGCTTGGACAGGTTAGACTACGAGCAGTACTTC
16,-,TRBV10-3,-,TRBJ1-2,CAISEYRHGQNYGYTF,TGTGCCATCAGTGAATACCGCCACGGACAGAACTATGGCTACACCTTC
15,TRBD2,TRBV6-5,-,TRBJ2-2,CASTSSGGNTGELFF,TGTGCCAGCACCTCTAGCGGGGGGAACACCGGGGAGCTGTTTTTT
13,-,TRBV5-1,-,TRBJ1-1,CASSLVGETEAFF,TGCGCCAGCAGCTTGGTCGGGGAAACTGAAGCTTTCTTT
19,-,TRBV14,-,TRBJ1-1,CASSQDRFGEGRVNTEAFF,TGTGCCAGCAGCCAAGATCGGTTCGGGGAGGGAAGGGTGAACACTGAAGCTTTCTTT
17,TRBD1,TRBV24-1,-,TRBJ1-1,CATSDDPLDRVVTEAFF,TGTGCCACCAGTGATGACCCTCTCGACAGGGTGGTGACTGAAGCTTTCTTT
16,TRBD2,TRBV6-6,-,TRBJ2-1,CASSSRTSGDFNEQFF,TGTGCCAGCAGCTCAAGGACTAGCGGGGATTTTAATGAGCAGTTCTTC
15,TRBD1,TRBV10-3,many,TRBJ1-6,CAIRVSGQDNSPLHF,TGTGCCATCAGGGTTTCGGGACAGGACAATTCACCCCTCCACTTT
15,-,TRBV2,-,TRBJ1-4,CASTPGKGANEKLFF,TGTGCCAGCACCCCCGGGAAGGGGGCTAATGAAAAACTGTTTTTT
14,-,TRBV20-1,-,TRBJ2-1,CSASGVGVYNEQFF,TGCAGTGCTAGTGGTGTAGGGGTTTACAATGAGCAGTTCTTC
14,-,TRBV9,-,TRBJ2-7,CASSVDQGPYEQYF,TGTGCCAGCAGCGTAGACCAGGGGCCCTACGAGCAGTACTTC
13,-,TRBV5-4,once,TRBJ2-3,CASSLERGDTQYF,TGTGCCAGCAGCTTGGAAAGGGGAGATACGCAGTATTTT
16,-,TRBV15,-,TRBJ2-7,CATSRDRRRATYEQYF,TGTGCCACCAGCAGAGATAGGCGGAGAGCCACATACGAGCAGTACTTC
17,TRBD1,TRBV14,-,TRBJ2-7,CASSQESFTGAGGEQYF,TGTGCCAGCAGCCAAGAAAGTTTTACAGGGGCGGGTGGCGAGCAGTACTTC
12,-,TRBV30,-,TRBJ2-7,CAWSGGTYEQYF,TGTGCCTGGAGCGGAGGTACCTACGAGCAGTACTTC
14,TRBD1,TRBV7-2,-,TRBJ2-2,CASSEDRATGELFF,TGTGCCAGCAGCGAAGACAGGGCCACCGGGGAGCTGTTTTTT
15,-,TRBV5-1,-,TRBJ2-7,CASSLDRTASYEQYF,TGCGCCAGCAGCTTGGATAGGACAGCCTCCTACGAGCAGTACTTC
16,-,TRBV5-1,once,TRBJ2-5,CASSFGWRRREETQYF,TGCGCCAGCAGCTTCGGGTGGAGGAGGAGGGAAGAGACCCAGTACTTC
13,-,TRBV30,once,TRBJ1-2,CACPKTEDYGYTF,TGTGCCTGCCCCAAGACCGAGGACTATGGCTACACCTTC
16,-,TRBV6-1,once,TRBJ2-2,CASSEYVAGTTGELFF,TGTGCCAGCAGTGAATATGTGGCAGGAACTACCGGGGAGCTGTTTTTT
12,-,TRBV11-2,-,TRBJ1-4,CASSDAGQSLFF,TGTGCCAGCAGTGATGCCGGACAGTCACTGTTTTTT
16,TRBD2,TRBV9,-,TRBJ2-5,CASSVVASGGQETQYF,TGTGCCAGCAGCGTAGTGGCTAGCGGGGGCCAAGAGACCCAGTACTTC
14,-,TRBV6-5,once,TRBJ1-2,CASSDRQVGYGYTF,TGTGCCAGCAGCGACAGGCAGGTGGGCTATGGCTACACCTTC
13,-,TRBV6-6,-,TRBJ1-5,CASSYSRNQPQHF,TGTGCCAGCAGTTACTCTCGGAATCAGCCCCAGCATTTT
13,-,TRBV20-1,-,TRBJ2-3,CSASRLESDTQYF,TGCAGTGCTAGTCGACTAGAGAGTGATACGCAGTATTTT
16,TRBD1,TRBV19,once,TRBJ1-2,CASSTGQGQSNYGYTF,TGTGCCAGTAGTACCGGACAGGGGCAATCGAACTATGGCTACACCTTC
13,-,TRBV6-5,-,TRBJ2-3,CASSLTGTDTQYF,TGTGCCAGCAGCCTGACAGGCACAGATACGCAGTATTTT
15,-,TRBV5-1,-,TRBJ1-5,CASSLAPGNNQPQHF,TGCGCCAGCAGCTTGGCCCCCGGGAACAATCAGCCCCAGCATTTT
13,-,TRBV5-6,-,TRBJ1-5,CASSWGGSWPQHF,TGTGCCAGCAGCTGGGGGGGAAGTTGGCCCCAGCATTTT
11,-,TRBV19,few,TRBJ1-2,CASRLGDGYTF,TGTGCCAGTCGACTAGGTGATGGCTACACCTTC
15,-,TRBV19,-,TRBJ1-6,CASKKDGAYNSPLHF,TGTGCCAGTAAAAAAGACGGAGCCTATAATTCACCCCTCCACTTT